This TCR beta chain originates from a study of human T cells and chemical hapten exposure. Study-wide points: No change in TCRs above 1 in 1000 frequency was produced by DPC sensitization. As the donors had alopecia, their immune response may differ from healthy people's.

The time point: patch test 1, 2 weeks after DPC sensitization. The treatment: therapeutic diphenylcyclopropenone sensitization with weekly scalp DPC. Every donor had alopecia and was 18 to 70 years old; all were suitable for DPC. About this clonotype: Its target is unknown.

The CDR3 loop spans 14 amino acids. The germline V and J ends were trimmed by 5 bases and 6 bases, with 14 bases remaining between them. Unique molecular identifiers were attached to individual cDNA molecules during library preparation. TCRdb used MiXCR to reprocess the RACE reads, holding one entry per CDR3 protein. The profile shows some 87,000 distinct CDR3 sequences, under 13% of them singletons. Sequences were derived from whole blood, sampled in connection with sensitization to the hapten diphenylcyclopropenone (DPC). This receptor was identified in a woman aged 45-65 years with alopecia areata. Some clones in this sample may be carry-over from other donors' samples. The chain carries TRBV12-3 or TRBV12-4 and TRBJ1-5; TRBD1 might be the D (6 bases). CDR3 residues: CASSRQDPGQPQHF. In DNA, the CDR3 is TGTGCCAGCAGTCGACAGGACCCCGGTCAGCCCCAGCATTTT.